A selection of T cell receptor beta chains follows, all from one sample in a study of graft-versus-host responses after intestinal transplantation. Repertoires were generated with immunoSEQ multiplex PCR, while TCRdb's copy carries only in-frame clones and drops some. In the table there are about 15,000 clones, approximately 37% of which are singletons. The sequencing used alloreactive CD8+ T cells from a mixed lymphocyte reaction culture, collected before intestinal transplant. These receptors came from a human patient who received an intestinal transplant. Each CDR3 is given with its conserved first and last residue. The order of the fields is V gene, D gene, clone size, J gene, CDR3 protein, CDR3 DNA. The D gene is left open where the match is weak. Not every row has a clone size; where given, it reads once, few, many or a size class.

V gene: TRBV5-1; D gene: -; clone size: few; J gene: TRBJ2-1; CDR3 protein: CASSLGTMGANEQFF; CDR3 DNA: TGCGCCAGCAGCTTGGGGACGATGGGCGCAAATGAGCAGTTCTTC
V gene: TRBV7-6; D gene: TRBD2; clone size: few; J gene: TRBJ2-2; CDR3 protein: CASSLPSSGRANTGELFF; CDR3 DNA: TGTGCCAGCAGCTTACCCTCTAGCGGGAGGGCGAACACCGGGGAGCTGTTTTTT
V gene: TRBV28; D gene: -; clone size: once; J gene: TRBJ1-5; CDR3 protein: CASTIPQNILSNQPQHF; CDR3 DNA: TGTGCCAGCACCATTCCTCAAAATATCCTCTCCAATCAGCCCCAGCATTTT
V gene: TRBV27; D gene: TRBD2; clone size: -; J gene: TRBJ2-7; CDR3 protein: CASSPLGRDYEQYF; CDR3 DNA: TGTGCCAGCAGCCCGTTAGGGAGGGACTACGAGCAGTACTTC
V gene: TRBV2; D gene: -; clone size: -; J gene: TRBJ2-1; CDR3 protein: CASSLKGSPAHNEQFF; CDR3 DNA: TGTGCCAGCAGCTTAAAAGGATCCCCCGCTCACAATGAGCAGTTCTTC
V gene: TRBV27; D gene: TRBD1; clone size: -; J gene: TRBJ2-7; CDR3 protein: CASSFGQAYEQYF; CDR3 DNA: TGTGCCAGCAGTTTCGGACAGGCCTACGAGCAGTACTTC
V gene: TRBV27; D gene: -; clone size: medium-sized; J gene: TRBJ2-7; CDR3 protein: CASSLAGFSYEQYF; CDR3 DNA: TGTGCCAGCAGTTTAGCAGGGTTCTCCTACGAGCAGTACTTC
V gene: TRBV2; D gene: -; clone size: few; J gene: TRBJ2-2; CDR3 protein: CASSPPRDGELFF; CDR3 DNA: TGTGCCAGCAGTCCTCCCCGTGATGGGGAGCTGTTTTTT
V gene: TRBV30; D gene: -; clone size: -; J gene: TRBJ1-2; CDR3 protein: CAWSVPASGNYGYTF; CDR3 DNA: TGTGCCTGGAGTGTACCCGCATCGGGTAACTATGGCTACACCTTC
V gene: TRBV12-5; D gene: -; clone size: -; J gene: TRBJ2-3; CDR3 protein: CASGLGDTQYF; CDR3 DNA: TGTGCTAGTGGTTTGGGAGATACGCAGTATTTT
V gene: TRBV27; D gene: TRBD1; clone size: -; J gene: TRBJ1-1; CDR3 protein: CASSLAGGQGTEAFF; CDR3 DNA: TGTGCCAGCAGCCTAGCAGGGGGCCAGGGCACTGAAGCTTTCTTT
V gene: TRBV28; D gene: TRBD2; clone size: -; J gene: TRBJ2-7; CDR3 protein: CASTSRTFSGRRAYEQYF; CDR3 DNA: TGTGCCAGCACCTCACGGACATTTAGCGGGCGAAGGGCCTACGAGCAGTACTTC
V gene: TRBV18; D gene: -; clone size: once; J gene: TRBJ2-7; CDR3 protein: CASSRLEGRREQYF; CDR3 DNA: TGTGCCAGCTCCCGTCTAGAGGGCCGAAGGGAGCAGTACTTC
V gene: TRBV28; D gene: TRBD2; clone size: -; J gene: TRBJ2-3; CDR3 protein: CASSLPTSGSTDTQYF; CDR3 DNA: TGTGCCAGCAGTTTACCGACTAGCGGCAGCACAGATACGCAGTATTTT
V gene: TRBV11-2; D gene: -; clone size: -; J gene: TRBJ2-2; CDR3 protein: CASSSRWRPNTGELFF; CDR3 DNA: TGTGCCAGCAGCTCCCGGTGGCGACCTAACACCGGGGAGCTGTTTTTT
V gene: TRBV18; D gene: -; clone size: -; J gene: TRBJ2-3; CDR3 protein: CASSPETTGGGRTDTQYF; CDR3 DNA: TGTGCCAGCTCACCAGAGACGACAGGAGGAGGACGCACAGATACGCAGTATTTT
V gene: TRBV2; D gene: TRBD2; clone size: -; J gene: TRBJ2-7; CDR3 protein: CANSLYSGRVYEQYF; CDR3 DNA: TGTGCCAACTCACTCTACAGCGGGAGGGTCTACGAGCAGTACTTC
V gene: TRBV7-8; D gene: -; clone size: -; J gene: TRBJ1-3; CDR3 protein: CASSLNGGLWNTIYF; CDR3 DNA: TGTGCCAGCAGCTTAAACGGGGGTCTCTGGAACACCATATATTTT
V gene: TRBV10-3; D gene: TRBD2; clone size: few; J gene: TRBJ2-1; CDR3 protein: CAISLVWAGGSSYNEQFF; CDR3 DNA: TGTGCCATCAGCCTAGTTTGGGCGGGGGGTAGCTCCTACAATGAGCAGTTCTTC
V gene: TRBV19; D gene: -; clone size: medium-sized; J gene: TRBJ2-5; CDR3 protein: CASRAKGKETQYF; CDR3 DNA: TGTGCCAGTCGGGCAAAGGGTAAAGAGACCCAGTACTTC
V gene: TRBV27; D gene: TRBD2; clone size: -; J gene: TRBJ2-2; CDR3 protein: CASIPLAGVGTGELFF; CDR3 DNA: TGTGCCAGCATCCCACTAGCGGGAGTGGGCACCGGGGAGCTGTTTTTT
V gene: TRBV27; D gene: -; clone size: few; J gene: TRBJ2-7; CDR3 protein: CASRPALRQPYEQYF; CDR3 DNA: TGTGCCAGCAGGCCCGCGCTCAGACAGCCCTACGAGCAGTACTTC
V gene: TRBV9; D gene: TRBD2; clone size: many; J gene: TRBJ2-5; CDR3 protein: CASSAGGDRETQYF; CDR3 DNA: TGTGCCAGCAGCGCGGGGGGGGACCGGGAGACCCAGTACTTC
V gene: TRBV27; D gene: TRBD1; clone size: -; J gene: TRBJ1-2; CDR3 protein: CASSLSKQGWPYGYTF; CDR3 DNA: TGTGCCAGCAGTTTATCGAAACAGGGGTGGCCCTATGGCTACACCTTC
V gene: TRBV27; D gene: -; clone size: few; J gene: TRBJ2-5; CDR3 protein: CASSFGYQETQYF; CDR3 DNA: TGTGCCAGCAGTTTCGGGTACCAAGAGACCCAGTACTTC
V gene: TRBV27; D gene: -; clone size: -; J gene: TRBJ2-3; CDR3 protein: CASRRGLDTQYF; CDR3 DNA: TGTGCCAGCAGGAGGGGGTTGGATACGCAGTATTTT
V gene: TRBV5-6; D gene: -; clone size: -; J gene: TRBJ2-7; CDR3 protein: CASRGDNYYEQYF; CDR3 DNA: TGTGCCAGCAGGGGGGACAACTACTACGAGCAGTACTTC
V gene: TRBV5-1; D gene: TRBD2; clone size: few; J gene: TRBJ2-7; CDR3 protein: CASSLSTSGGQYEQYF; CDR3 DNA: TGCGCCAGCAGCCTTAGTACTAGCGGGGGCCAGTACGAGCAGTACTTC
V gene: TRBV13; D gene: -; clone size: -; J gene: TRBJ1-3; CDR3 protein: CASSLRSQGLRSGNTIYF; CDR3 DNA: TGTGCCAGCAGCTTAAGGTCCCAGGGCCTCCGTTCTGGAAACACCATATATTTT
V gene: TRBV7-9; D gene: -; clone size: -; J gene: TRBJ1-1; CDR3 protein: CASSLVGKGTEAFF; CDR3 DNA: TGTGCCAGCAGCTTAGTGGGAAAGGGTACTGAAGCTTTCTTT
V gene: TRBV9; D gene: -; clone size: few; J gene: TRBJ2-7; CDR3 protein: CASSVGVGSSYEQYF; CDR3 DNA: TGTGCCAGCAGCGTAGGGGTGGGATCATCATACGAGCAGTACTTC
V gene: TRBV10-2; D gene: TRBD2; clone size: -; J gene: TRBJ2-7; CDR3 protein: CAVAGDVFYEQYF; CDR3 DNA: TGCGCCGTAGCGGGAGATGTATTCTACGAGCAGTACTTC
V gene: TRBV19; D gene: -; clone size: -; J gene: TRBJ2-1; CDR3 protein: CASSIAGYSYNEQFF; CDR3 DNA: TGTGCCAGTAGTATAGCAGGGTACTCCTACAATGAGCAGTTCTTC
V gene: TRBV4-1; D gene: -; clone size: few; J gene: TRBJ2-5; CDR3 protein: CASSPLGETQYF; CDR3 DNA: TGCGCCAGCAGCCCCCTAGGGGAGACCCAGTACTTC
V gene: TRBV28; D gene: TRBD1; clone size: -; J gene: TRBJ1-4; CDR3 protein: CASSQGGTGKEKLFF; CDR3 DNA: TGTGCCAGCAGCCAGGGAGGGACAGGGAAAGAAAAACTGTTTTTT
V gene: TRBV9; D gene: TRBD2; clone size: few; J gene: TRBJ2-7; CDR3 protein: CASSVAGGREQYF; CDR3 DNA: TGTGCCAGCAGCGTAGCGGGAGGGCGGGAGCAGTACTTC
V gene: TRBV18; D gene: TRBD2; clone size: few; J gene: TRBJ2-1; CDR3 protein: CASSPFEIPAGGGGEQFF; CDR3 DNA: TGTGCCAGCTCACCATTTGAGATCCCGGCGGGAGGAGGGGGTGAGCAGTTCTTC
V gene: TRBV28; D gene: -; clone size: -; J gene: TRBJ2-3; CDR3 protein: CASSPLLRDHQLNTDTQYF; CDR3 DNA: TGTGCCAGCAGTCCACTGTTAAGGGACCACCAACTTAACACAGATACGCAGTATTTT
V gene: TRBV5-5; D gene: -; clone size: -; J gene: TRBJ2-2; CDR3 protein: CASSEIRGELFF; CDR3 DNA: TGTGCCAGCAGTGAAATACGCGGGGAGCTGTTTTTT
V gene: TRBV4-1; D gene: -; clone size: -; J gene: TRBJ1-1; CDR3 protein: CASSQEVSQSTEAFF; CDR3 DNA: TGCGCCAGCAGCCAAGAGGTCAGCCAGAGTACTGAAGCTTTCTTT
V gene: TRBV6-6; D gene: -; clone size: once; J gene: TRBJ2-7; CDR3 protein: CASSFIQGAFYEQYF; CDR3 DNA: TGTGCCAGCAGCTTTATACAGGGTGCATTCTACGAGCAGTACTTC